A single sample gave rise to the 4 T cell receptor beta chains below, sequenced in a study of T cell changes during pregnancy in multiple sclerosis. Clones were read by immunoSEQ multiplex PCR, and TCRdb kept only the in-frame ones, dropping some. The sample lists some 28,000 clones, about 92% occurring once. Sequenced material: CD4+ T cells from peripheral blood mononuclear cells, taken after pregnancy. Receptors originate from a female donor with multiple sclerosis, enrolled in a pregnancy study.

V gene TRBV18 combines with J gene TRBJ2-7; a possible D gene is TRBD2 (6 bases). The germline V and J ends were trimmed by 3 bases and 6 bases, with 12 bases remaining between them. Germline lookup yields CDR1 KGHSH and CDR2 LQKENI. There are 13 residues in the CDR3. CDR3 sequence (DNA): TGTGCCAGCTCACCCGGGACTTCTGGCGAGCAGTACTTC. Translating gives CASSPGTSGEQYF.

The chain joins TRBV21-1 to TRBJ2-3; TRBD1, the D gene given by the table, was not confirmed from the DNA. TRBV21-1 is described as a pseudogene. This CDR3 is 16 amino acids long. DNA for the CDR3: TGTGCCAGCAGCGCCAAGGACAGGTCCAGCACAGATACGCAGTATTTT. This gives the protein CASSAKDRSSTDTQYF.

The V gene is TRBV29-1, the J gene TRBJ1-2, with D uncertain. Trimming removed 6 bases at V and 4 bases at J, with 12 bases between. The CDR3 has 12 amino acids. Germline lookup yields CDR1 SQVTM and CDR2 ANQGSEA. CDR3 DNA sequence: TGCAGCGTGACACCGGAGGTCTATGGCTACACCTTC. This translates into CSVTPEVYGYTF.

The chain has TRBV27 and TRBJ1-2, with a tentative D call TRBD1 (6 bases). Germline CDR1 reads MNHEY; CDR2 reads SMNVEV (reference sequence). The V and J ends lost 5 bases and 4 bases respectively, with 14 bases between them. CDR3 length equals 14 residues. The CDR3 nucleotides are TGTGCCAGCAGTCGGGCAGGGGATATCTATGGCTACACCTTC. This codes for CASSRAGDIYGYTF.